One and the same sample provided the 7 T cell receptor beta chains below, sequenced in a study of T cell clonotyping in hematopoietic cell transplantation. Sequencing used immunoSEQ multiplex PCR; TCRdb keeps in-frame clones, though not all of them. The repertoire consists of roughly 4,300 clones, with approximately 20% occurring once and the leading ten covering 19%. This specimen was peripheral blood mononuclear cells, taken 30 days after allogeneic stem cell transplant. These receptors all come from a male patient in his fifties who had an allogeneic stem cell transplant from a related donor, so the T cells may come from the graft donor. Some clones in this sample may be carry-over from other donors' samples.

This clone is judged large. The genes are TRBV28 and TRBJ2-1; the D gene is possibly TRBD1 (6 bases). This CDR3 region has 15 residues. The germline gives CDR1 MDHEN, CDR2 SYDVKM. Trimming stripped 5 bases from V and 7 bases from J, with 18 bases between. The CDR3: CASSLSGVLWNEQFF. As DNA, the CDR3 is TGTGCCAGCAGTCTCTCAGGGGTTCTGTGGAATGAGCAGTTCTTC.

This clone was seen once. The rearrangement uses TRBV30 and TRBJ2-7, with 10 bases lining up with TRBD1. The V gene's germline CDR1 is GTSNPN and CDR2 SVGIG (reference sequence). Trimming removed 6 bases from V and 2 bases from J; junction bases left unmatched: 4. The CDR3 spans 13 residues. CDR3 amino acids: CACRDRGPYEQYF. CDR3 DNA: TGTGCCTGCAGGGACAGGGGACCCTACGAGCAGTACTTC. Drawing the rest from reference TRBV30 and TRBJ2-7, the complete variable domain is SQTIHQWPATLVQPVGSPLSLECTVEGTSNPNLYWYRQAAGRGLQLLFYSVGIGQISSEVPQNLSASRPQDRQFILSSKKLLLSDSGFYLCACRDRGPYEQYFGPGTRLTVT.

The rearrangement links TRBV29-1 to TRBJ2-5; D remains ambiguous. Trimming shortened V by 3 bases and J by 5 bases, and 4 bases separated the two germline ends. Germline V gene data show CDR1 as SQVTM and CDR2 as ANQGSEA. The CDR3 is 10 residues long. For the CDR3, the DNA is TGCAGCGTTGATGGCGAGACCCAGTACTTC. As protein: CSVDGETQYF. Full variable domain (rest looked up from reference TRBV29-1 and TRBJ2-5): SAVISQKPSRDICQRGTSLTIQCQVDSQVTMMFWYRQQPGQSLTLIATANQGSEATYESGFVIDKFPISRPNLTFSTLTVSNMSPEDSSIYLCSVDGETQYFGPGTRLLVL.

The table lists this clone with a few counts. CDR3 sequence (DNA): TGTGCCAGCAGTTTAATCCCCTTGGACAGGCAAGATTACCGAGAGACCCAGTACTTC. Amino acid sequence: CASSLIPLDRQDYRETQYF. The rearrangement joins TRBV28 to TRBJ2-5; 7 bases are shared with TRBD1. The CDR3 loop spans 19 amino acids. V gave up 2 bases and J gave up 4 bases; unmatched junction bases: 19. Germline CDR1 MDHEN, CDR2 SYDVKM.

This sequence joins TRBV28 and TRBJ1-5; 7 bases are shared with TRBD1. The CDR3 has 14 residues. The germline V gene encodes CDR1 MDHEN and CDR2 SYDVKM. V shed 6 bases, J shed 2 bases, and the junction held 4 bases outside the gene matches. The CDR3 region has the DNA TGTGCCAGCAGGCAGGGGGATGGCAATCAGCCCCAGCATTTT. It yields the protein CASRQGDGNQPQHF.

The sample holds a few counts of this clone. The chain employs TRBV6-5 and TRBJ2-5, with TRBD2 identical over 7 bases. With V trimmed by 7 bases and J by 2 bases, 7 bases remained unmatched. Germline lookup yields CDR1 MNHEY and CDR2 SVGAGI. CDR3 length: 14 residues. The CDR3 nucleotides read TGTGCCAGCACTTCGACTAGCAGACAAGAGACCCAGTACTTC. Its translation: CASTSTSRQETQYF.

This rearrangement joins TRBV6-5 to TRBJ2-3; D call uncertain. The CDR3 length is 15 residues. Trimming took 5 bases from V and 4 from J, leaving 16 bases between them. CDR1 MNHEY and CDR2 SVGAGI come from the germline V gene. CDR3 residues: CASSPKLESADTQYF. In DNA, the CDR3 is TGTGCCAGCAGTCCCAAATTGGAGTCAGCAGATACGCAGTATTTT.